The entry below gives a single T cell receptor beta chain sequence along with its context. Its target is unknown. The sample belongs to a study of radiation and T cells in renal cell carcinoma. For the study at large: Nephrectomy followed 15 Gy stereotactic body radiation by 4 weeks.

The protocol was immunoSEQ multiplex PCR, while the TCRdb copy is restricted to in-frame clones and leaves out a portion. Of about 120,000 clones listed, 81% are singletons. General observations from the study: In blood, top tumor clones expanded by 2 weeks, shrinking by 4.

This CDR3 spans 14 amino acids. V was cut by 0 bases and J by 6 bases, with 13 bases left in between. Germline values: CDR1 SGHRS, CDR2 YFSETQ. The time point is: blood 2 weeks post-SBRT. Treatment in this sample: 15 Gy SBRT to primary tumor, nephrectomy 4 weeks later. Radiation-treated patients gave blood at baseline, week 2 and week 4. The tumor was a clear cell renal cell carcinoma. The sample in question was blood, obtained from a patient whose treatment included radiotherapy and nephrectomy. The TCR originated in a man over 45 with renal cell carcinoma. The chain carries TRBV5-1 and TRBJ2-7; D is ambiguous. The CDR3 is CASSLDPTGLEQYF. CDR3 nucleotide sequence: TGCGCCAGCAGCTTGGACCCCACCGGTCTCGAGCAGTACTTC.